A single sample is the source of the 21 T cell receptor beta chains below, sequenced in a study of blood T cells in healthy people across ages. Alongside a J-beta primer mix, a sample-barcoded 5' primer served in a second PCR lasting roughly 7 to 11 cycles. TCRdb reprocessed the 5' RACE reads with MiXCR, giving one entry per CDR3 protein. Here the sample spans 710,000 or so distinct CDR3 sequences, around 32% being singletons. The sequencing input was blood. These receptors all stem from a woman older than 75 in good health.

This clonotype has only a few counts. The chain carries TRBV9 and TRBJ2-2; D is unresolved. V lost 4 bases and J 3 bases, leaving 13 bases between the germline ends. This CDR3 has 15 residues. Germline loops: CDR1 SGDLS, CDR2 YYNGEE. CDR3 bases: TGTGCCAGCAGCATGGGCCCAGGCTACACCGGGGAGCTGTTTTTT. This codes for CASSMGPGYTGELFF.

In this sample, this clonotype turned up many times. This chain joins TRBV9 and TRBJ2-7, with a tentative D call TRBD1 (6 bases). V was shortened by 4 bases and J by 1 base, with 15 bases between the two germline ends. The CDR3 loop spans 15 amino acids. Germline values: CDR1 SGDLS, CDR2 YYNGEE. The CDR3 sequence: CASSPRLGGSYEQYF. CDR3 bases: TGTGCCAGCAGCCCCCGGCTAGGGGGATCCTACGAGCAGTACTTC.

There are a few counts of this clonotype. The rearrangement links TRBV12-3 or TRBV12-4 to TRBJ2-3, with 9 bases matching TRBD2. The CDR3 has 17 residues. J was trimmed by 4 bases and V by 5 bases; bases with no gene match: 13. The CDR3 is CASSPSQRAGGADTQYF. Written as DNA, the CDR3 is TGTGCCAGCAGTCCGAGTCAGAGAGCGGGGGGAGCAGATACGCAGTATTTT.

Points on this clonotype: A much larger clone lies one base from this, so it may be a read error. The chain uses TRBV5-1 and TRBJ2-1; D unclear. Germline CDR1 SGHRS, CDR2 YFSETQ. CDR3 length equals 17 residues. The CDR3: CAGSFRRSQSSYNEQFF. In nucleotides, the CDR3 is TGCGCCGGCAGCTTTAGACGCTCCCAAAGCTCCTACAATGAGCAGTTCTTC.

This clonotype was counted between two and nine times. The chain combines TRBV5-1 with TRBJ1-4; tentatively, D is TRBD1 (6 bases). Germline V gene data show CDR1 as SGHRS and CDR2 as YFSETQ. Between the trimmed V and J ends, which lost 0 bases and 5 bases, there was a span of 17 bases. The CDR3 is 17 amino acids. The CDR3 spells CASSLASRTDSNEKLFF. The CDR3 nucleotides are TGCGCCAGCAGCTTGGCCTCTAGGACAGATTCAAATGAAAAACTGTTTTTT.

This clonotype was observed many times. The V and J genes are TRBV10-3 and TRBJ2-7; 9 bases line up with TRBD1. This CDR3 has 15 amino acids. V lost 6 bases and J lost 4; bases outside the gene matches: 10. From germline, CDR1 is ENHRY and CDR2 SYGVKD. The CDR3 sequence: CAISTLRDRVYEQYF. DNA for the CDR3: TGTGCCATCAGCACTCTCCGGGACAGGGTTTACGAGCAGTACTTC.

This clonotype has at least ten counts. V gene TRBV6-1 combines with J gene TRBJ2-7, with 8 bases fitting TRBD1. The CDR3 length is 15 residues. The ends lost 5 bases at V and 3 bases at J; junction bases unmatched: 9. Germline CDR1 and CDR2: MNHNS and SASEGT. CDR3 sequence: CASSITGTGSYEQYF. The CDR3 nucleotides read TGTGCCAGCAGTATAACCGGGACAGGCAGCTACGAGCAGTACTTC.

This chain joins TRBV20-1 and TRBJ1-2; possible D gene TRBD1, 6 bases. Trimming removed 6 bases at V and 4 bases at J, with 21 bases between. This CDR3 region has 15 residues. CDR1 DFQATT and CDR2 SNEGSKA come from the germline V gene (reference sequence). CDR3 protein: CSAGAGGQVIYGYTF. In DNA, the CDR3 is TGCAGTGCCGGGGCTGGGGGGCAAGTAATCTATGGCTACACCTTC.

This clonotype has a count of ten or more. The junction and the germline gene differ at one end; a read error may be behind it. V usage is TRBV11-1 and J usage is TRBJ2-7; a weak D match, TRBD1 (5 bases). Germline CDR1 is SGHAT and CDR2 is FQDESV (reference sequence). The CDR3 length is 18 residues. For the CDR3, the DNA is TGTGTCAGCAGCTTATCCGGGCAGGGTACCGCGATCTCCTACGAGCAGTACTTC. It codes for CVSSLSGQGTAISYEQYF. Based on the CDR3 plus reference TRBV11-1 and TRBJ2-7, the full variable domain is EAEVAQSPRYKITEKSQAVAFWCDPISGHATLYWYRQILGQGPELLVQFQDESVVDDSQLPKDRFSAERLKGVDSTLKIQPAELGDSAMYLCVSSLSGQGTAISYEQYFGPGTRLTVT.

This clonotype has a count of ten or more. The chain links TRBV20-1 to TRBJ1-5; maybe TRBD1 (6 bases). Germline CDR1 DFQATT, CDR2 SNEGSKA (reference sequence). The CDR3 length is 13 residues. CDR3 nucleotides: TGCAGCTTCTCACAGGGTAGTAATCAGCCCCAGCATTTT. Amino acid sequence: CSFSQGSNQPQHF.

The chain joins TRBV14 to TRBJ1-5, with D unclear. The CDR3 loop spans 15 amino acids. The V gene's germline CDR1 is SGHDN and CDR2 FVKESK. Trimming shortened V by 0 bases and J by 5 bases, and 11 bases separated the two germline ends. The CDR3 sequence is CASSQEALRYQPQHF. CDR3 in DNA: TGTGCCAGCAGCCAAGAGGCCCTCCGATATCAGCCCCAGCATTTT.

The sample holds many counts of this clonotype. V and J are TRBV5-1 and TRBJ2-5; D might be TRBD1 (6 bases). Looked up from germline, CDR1 is SGHRS and CDR2 is YFSETQ. The CDR3 runs 15 residues. Between the trimmed V and J ends, which lost 4 bases and 2 bases, there was a span of 15 bases. The CDR3 DNA follows: TGCGCCAGCAGCCCAGAACCGGGGACACAAGAGACCCAGTACTTC. Its translation: CASSPEPGTQETQYF.

The chain recombines TRBV6-6 with TRBJ2-4; possible D gene TRBD2, 5 bases. The last part of the DNA fits TRBJ2-7 better; the J call may be wrong. The length of the CDR3 is 15 residues. In germline, CDR1 is MNHNY, CDR2 SVGAGI (reference sequence). The CDR3 sequence: CASSPAGGLSYEQYF. CDR3 DNA: TGTGCCAGCAGCCCCGCAGGCGGACTCTCCTACGAGCAGTACTTC.

This clonotype was found a few times. The chain couples TRBV7-2 to TRBJ1-5; D is undetermined. Trimming took off 0 bases at V and 4 bases at J, with 10 bases between the two ends. This CDR3 spans 15 amino acids. Germline CDR1 and CDR2: SGHTA and FQGNSA. This CDR3 reads CASSLATVGNQPQHF. CDR3 sequence (DNA): TGTGCCAGCAGCTTAGCCACGGTGGGTAATCAGCCCCAGCATTTT.

The sample holds many counts of this clonotype. The chain combines TRBV20-1 with TRBJ2-1; TRBD1 agrees at 8 bases. CDR3 length: 15 residues. J gave up 5 bases and V 5 bases, and 11 bases lay outside the gene matches. Per germline, CDR1 DFQATT and CDR2 SNEGSKA (reference sequence). CDR3 DNA: TGCAGTGCTCCTCCCCCGGACAGGGTCGACAATGAGCAGTTCTTC. Its protein product is CSAPPPDRVDNEQFF.

The CDR3, as DNA: TGTGCCAGCAGCCCCCCCAACCGGGTGGAGACCCAGTACTTC. Translated: CASSPPNRVETQYF. The V and J genes are TRBV28 and TRBJ2-5, with D uncertain. Germline V gene sequence: CDR1 MDHEN, CDR2 SYDVKM. CDR3 size: 14 residues. The V and J ends lost 6 bases and 5 bases respectively, with 16 bases between them.

As to this clonotype: Germline is not matched at one junction end, which may reflect a read error. The genes are TRBV25-1 and TRBJ1-2; TRBD1 agrees at 8 bases. Germline lookup yields CDR1 MGHDK and CDR2 SYGVNS. The CDR3 extends over 15 amino acids. The CDR3 DNA reads as TGCGCCAGCAGTGATCCTACAGGGGGGGACTATGGCCACACCTTC. Amino acids: CASSDPTGGDYGHTF.

As concerns this clonotype: This sequence may be a read error, since a much larger clone differs from it by one base. V is TRBV24-1 and J is TRBJ2-5; D gene unclear. The CDR3 spans 11 residues. Germline assignment: CDR1 KGHDR and CDR2 SFDVKD. The CDR3 reads CATSGLETQYF. In DNA form, the CDR3 reads TGTGCCACCAGTGGTTTGGAGACCCAGTACTTC.

CDR3 sequence: CASSLVGRVGEQYF. The CDR3 nucleotides are TGTGCCAGCAGCTTAGTAGGGAGGGTTGGCGAGCAGTACTTC. The chain recombines TRBV19 with TRBJ2-7; 7 nucleotides align to TRBD2. The CDR3 has 14 residues. From germline, CDR1 is LNHDA and CDR2 SQIVND (reference sequence). The V segment lost 9 bases and the J segment 6 bases; nucleotides outside the gene matches: 14. Complete variable domain (other parts from reference TRBV19 and TRBJ2-7): DGGITQSPKYLFRKEGQNVTLSCEQNLNHDAMYWYRQDPGQGLRLIYYSQIVNDFQKGDIAEGYSVSREKKESFPLTVTSAQKNPTAFYLCASSLVGRVGEQYFGPGTRLTVT.

This clonotype was seen ten or more times. The CDR3 loop reads CASSVDQIDHGYTF. The CDR3 DNA reads TGTGCCAGCAGCGTAGACCAGATAGACCATGGCTACACCTTC. This chain connects TRBV9 to TRBJ1-2; D remains unclear. V lost 0 bases and J lost 6, with 12 bases in between. Germline CDR1 SGDLS, CDR2 YYNGEE. The CDR3 has 14 residues.

Remarks on this clonotype: An end of the junction does not agree with germline; a read error may underlie this. V gene TRBV20-1 combines with J gene TRBJ1-5; D not certain. CDR1 and CDR2 (germline): DFQATT, SNEGSKA (reference sequence). This CDR3 has 12 residues. CDR3 amino acids: CSARDGDQPQHF. The DNA for the CDR3 is TGCAGTGCGAGAGATGGGGATCAGCCCCAGCATTTT.